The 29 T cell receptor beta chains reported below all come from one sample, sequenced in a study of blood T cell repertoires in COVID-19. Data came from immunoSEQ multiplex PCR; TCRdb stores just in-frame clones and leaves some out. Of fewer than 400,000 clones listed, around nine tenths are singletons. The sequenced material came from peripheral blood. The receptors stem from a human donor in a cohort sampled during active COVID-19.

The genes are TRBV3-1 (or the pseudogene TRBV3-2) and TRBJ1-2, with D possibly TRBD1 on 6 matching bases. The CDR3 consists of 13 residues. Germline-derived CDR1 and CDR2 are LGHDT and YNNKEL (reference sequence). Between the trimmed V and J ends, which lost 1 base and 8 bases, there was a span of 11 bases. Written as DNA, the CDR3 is TGTGCCAGCAGCCAAGCCAGGGGATGGGGCTACACCTTC. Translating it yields CASSQARGWGYTF.

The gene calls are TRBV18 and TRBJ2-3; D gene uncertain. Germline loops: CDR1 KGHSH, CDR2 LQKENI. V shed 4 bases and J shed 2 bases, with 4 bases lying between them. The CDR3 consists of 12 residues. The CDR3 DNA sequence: TGTGCCAGCTCACTCCTCACAGATACGCAGTATTTT. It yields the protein CASSLLTDTQYF. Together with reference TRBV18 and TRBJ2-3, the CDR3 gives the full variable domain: NAGVMQNPRHLVRRRGQEARLRCSPMKGHSHVYWYRQLPEEGLKFMVYLQKENIIDESGMPKERFSAEFPKEGPSILRIQQVVRGDSAAYFCASSLLTDTQYFGPGTRLTVL.

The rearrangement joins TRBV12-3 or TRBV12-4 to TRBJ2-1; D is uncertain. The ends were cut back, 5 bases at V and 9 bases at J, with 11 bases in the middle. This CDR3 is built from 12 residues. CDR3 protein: CASSLGAGEQFF. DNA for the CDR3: TGTGCCAGCAGTCTCGGTGCTGGTGAGCAGTTCTTC.

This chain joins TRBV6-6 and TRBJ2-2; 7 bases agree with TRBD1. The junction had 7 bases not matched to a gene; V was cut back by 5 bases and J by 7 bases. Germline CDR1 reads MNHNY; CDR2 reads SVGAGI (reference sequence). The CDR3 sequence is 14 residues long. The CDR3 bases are TGTGCCAGCAGTCCAGACAGGGACGGCGGGGAGCTGTTTTTT. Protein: CASSPDRDGGELFF.

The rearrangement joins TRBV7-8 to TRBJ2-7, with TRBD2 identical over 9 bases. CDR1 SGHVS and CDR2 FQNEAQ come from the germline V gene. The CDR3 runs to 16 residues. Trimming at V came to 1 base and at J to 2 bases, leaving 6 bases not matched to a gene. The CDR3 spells CASSLVGTSLPYEQYF. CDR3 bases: TGTGCCAGCAGCTTAGTAGGGACTAGCCTCCCCTACGAGCAGTACTTC.

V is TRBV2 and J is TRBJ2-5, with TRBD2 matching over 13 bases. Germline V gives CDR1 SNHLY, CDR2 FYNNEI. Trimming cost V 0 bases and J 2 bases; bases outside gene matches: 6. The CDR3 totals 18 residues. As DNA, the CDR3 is TGTGCCAGCAGTGAAGCGACTAGCGGGGGGAGAAGACAAGAGACCCAGTACTTC. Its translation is CASSEATSGGRRQETQYF.

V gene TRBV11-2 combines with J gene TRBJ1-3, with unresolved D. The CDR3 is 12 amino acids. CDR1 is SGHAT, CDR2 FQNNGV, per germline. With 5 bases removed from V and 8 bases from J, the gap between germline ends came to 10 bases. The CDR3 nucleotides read TGTGCCAGCAGCAGCTTCCGGGACACCATATATTTT. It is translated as CASSSFRDTIYF.

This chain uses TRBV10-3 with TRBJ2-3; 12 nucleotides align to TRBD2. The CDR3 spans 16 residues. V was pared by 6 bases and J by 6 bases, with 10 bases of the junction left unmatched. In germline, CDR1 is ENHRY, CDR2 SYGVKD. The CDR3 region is CAIRKTSGRLLDTQYF. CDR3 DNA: TGTGCCATCAGGAAGACTAGCGGGAGACTCTTGGATACGCAGTATTTT.

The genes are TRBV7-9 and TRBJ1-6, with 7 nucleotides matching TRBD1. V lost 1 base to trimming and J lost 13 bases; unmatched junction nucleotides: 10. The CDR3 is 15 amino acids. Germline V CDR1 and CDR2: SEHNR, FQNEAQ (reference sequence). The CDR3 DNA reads TGTGCCAGCAGCTTAGGTACAGGGCCCAGGGGGCCCCTCCACTTT. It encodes CASSLGTGPRGPLHF.

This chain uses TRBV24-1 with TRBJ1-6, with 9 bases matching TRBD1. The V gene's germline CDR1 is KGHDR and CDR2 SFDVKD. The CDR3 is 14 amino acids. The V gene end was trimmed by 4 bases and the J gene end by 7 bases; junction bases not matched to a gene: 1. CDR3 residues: CATSEGQGNSPLHF. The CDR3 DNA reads TGTGCCACCAGTGAAGGACAGGGGAATTCACCCCTCCACTTT.

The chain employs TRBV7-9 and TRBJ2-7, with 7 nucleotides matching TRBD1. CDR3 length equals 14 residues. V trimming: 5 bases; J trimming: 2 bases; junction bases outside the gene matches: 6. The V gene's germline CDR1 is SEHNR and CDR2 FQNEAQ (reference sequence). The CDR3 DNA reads TGTGCCAGCAGCACAGGCCAGGGGGCCTACGAGCAGTACTTC. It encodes CASSTGQGAYEQYF.

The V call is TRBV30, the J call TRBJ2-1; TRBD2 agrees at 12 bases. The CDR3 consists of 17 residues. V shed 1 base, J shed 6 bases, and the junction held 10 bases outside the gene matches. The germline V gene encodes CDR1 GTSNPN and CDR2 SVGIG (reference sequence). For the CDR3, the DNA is TGTGCCTGGAGTGCCGTTCCGCTAGCGGGAGGGCCCAATGAGCAGTTCTTC. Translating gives CAWSAVPLAGGPNEQFF.

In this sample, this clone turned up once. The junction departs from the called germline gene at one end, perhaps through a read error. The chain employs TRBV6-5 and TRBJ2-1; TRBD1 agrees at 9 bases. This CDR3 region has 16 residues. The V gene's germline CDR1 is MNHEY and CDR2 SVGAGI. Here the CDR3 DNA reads TGTGCCAGCAGTAACTCCCCTAGGACAGGGGCCAATGAGCAGTTCTTC. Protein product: CASSNSPRTGANEQFF.

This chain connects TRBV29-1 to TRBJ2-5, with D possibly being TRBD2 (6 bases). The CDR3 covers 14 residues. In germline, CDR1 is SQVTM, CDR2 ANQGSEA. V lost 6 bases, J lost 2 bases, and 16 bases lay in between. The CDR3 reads CSVLKGRGQETQYF. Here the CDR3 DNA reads TGCAGCGTCCTAAAGGGACGGGGGCAAGAGACCCAGTACTTC.

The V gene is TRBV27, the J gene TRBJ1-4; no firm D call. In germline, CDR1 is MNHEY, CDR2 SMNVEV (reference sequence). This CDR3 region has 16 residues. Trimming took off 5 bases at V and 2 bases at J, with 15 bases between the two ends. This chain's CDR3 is CASSPSWESTNEKLFF. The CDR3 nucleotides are TGTGCCAGCAGTCCTTCGTGGGAGTCCACTAATGAAAAACTGTTTTTT.

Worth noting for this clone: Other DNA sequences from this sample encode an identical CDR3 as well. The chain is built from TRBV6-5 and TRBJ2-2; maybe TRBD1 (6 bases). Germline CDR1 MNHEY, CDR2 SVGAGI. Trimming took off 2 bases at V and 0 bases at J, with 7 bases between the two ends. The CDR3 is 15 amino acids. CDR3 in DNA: TGTGCCAGCAGTTACCGGACAGCGAACACCGGGGAGCTGTTTTTT. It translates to CASSYRTANTGELFF.

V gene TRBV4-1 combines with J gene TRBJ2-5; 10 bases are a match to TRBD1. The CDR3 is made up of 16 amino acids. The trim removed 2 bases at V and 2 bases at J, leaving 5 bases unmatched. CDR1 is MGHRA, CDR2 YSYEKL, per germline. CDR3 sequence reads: CASSQLTGGIQETQYF. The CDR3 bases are TGCGCCAGCAGCCAATTGACAGGGGGCATTCAAGAGACCCAGTACTTC.

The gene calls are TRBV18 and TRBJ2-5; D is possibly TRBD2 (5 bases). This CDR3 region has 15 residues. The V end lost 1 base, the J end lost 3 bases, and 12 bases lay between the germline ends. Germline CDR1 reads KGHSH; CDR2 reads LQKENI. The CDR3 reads CASSPLTGSEETQYF. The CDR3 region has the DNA TGTGCCAGCTCACCACTGACGGGGTCAGAAGAGACCCAGTACTTC.

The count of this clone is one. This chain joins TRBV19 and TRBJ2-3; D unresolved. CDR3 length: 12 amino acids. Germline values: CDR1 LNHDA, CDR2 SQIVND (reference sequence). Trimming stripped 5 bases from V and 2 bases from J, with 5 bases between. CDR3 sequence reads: CASSQNTDTQYF. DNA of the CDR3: TGTGCCAGTAGTCAAAACACAGATACGCAGTATTTT.

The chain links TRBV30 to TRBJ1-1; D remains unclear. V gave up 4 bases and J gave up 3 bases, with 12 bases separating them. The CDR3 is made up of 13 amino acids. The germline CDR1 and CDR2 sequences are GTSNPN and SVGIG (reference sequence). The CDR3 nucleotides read TGTGCCTGGACAGAAGGGAGTGACACTGAAGCTTTCTTT. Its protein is CAWTEGSDTEAFF.

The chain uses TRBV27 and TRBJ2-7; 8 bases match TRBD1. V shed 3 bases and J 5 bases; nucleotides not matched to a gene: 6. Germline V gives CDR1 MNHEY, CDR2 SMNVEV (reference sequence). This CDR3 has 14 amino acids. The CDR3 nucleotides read TGTGCCAGCAGTTTTAGACAGGGGTTCCACGAGCAGTACTTC. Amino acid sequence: CASSFRQGFHEQYF.

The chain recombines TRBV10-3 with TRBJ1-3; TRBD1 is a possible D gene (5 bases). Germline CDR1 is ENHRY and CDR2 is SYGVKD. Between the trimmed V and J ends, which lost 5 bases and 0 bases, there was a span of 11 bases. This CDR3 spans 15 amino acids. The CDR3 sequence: CAISRGTGSGNTIYF. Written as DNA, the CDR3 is TGTGCCATCAGTAGGGGAACAGGCTCTGGAAACACCATATATTTT.

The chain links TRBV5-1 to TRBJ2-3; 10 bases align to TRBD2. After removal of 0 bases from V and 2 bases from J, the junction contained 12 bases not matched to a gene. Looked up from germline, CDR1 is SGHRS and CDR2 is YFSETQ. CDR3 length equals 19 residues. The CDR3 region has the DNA TGCGCCAGCAGCTTGGCAATCCTAGCGGGAGCGAAAGTCACAGATACGCAGTATTTT. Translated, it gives CASSLAILAGAKVTDTQYF.

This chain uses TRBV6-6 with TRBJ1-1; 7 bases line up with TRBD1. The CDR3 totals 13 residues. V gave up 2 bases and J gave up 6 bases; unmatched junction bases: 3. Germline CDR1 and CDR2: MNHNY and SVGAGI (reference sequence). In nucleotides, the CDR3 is TGTGCCAGCAGTTACAGAGGGGGCCCTGAAGCTTTCTTT. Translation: CASSYRGGPEAFF.

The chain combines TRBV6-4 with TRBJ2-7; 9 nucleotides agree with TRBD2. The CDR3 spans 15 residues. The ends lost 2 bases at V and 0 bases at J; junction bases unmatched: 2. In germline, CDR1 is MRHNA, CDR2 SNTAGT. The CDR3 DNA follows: TGTGCCAGCAGTGACCGGACTAGCGACTCCTACGAGCAGTACTTC. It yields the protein CASSDRTSDSYEQYF.

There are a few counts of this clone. The CDR3 spells CASSLASLEQYF. The CDR3 DNA sequence: TGTGCCAGCAGCTTGGCCTCCCTCGAGCAGTACTTC. This chain joins TRBV5-6 and TRBJ2-7; D is uncertain. Per germline, CDR1 SGHDT and CDR2 YYEEEE. This CDR3 is 12 amino acids long. Trimming cost V 0 bases and J 6 bases, with 7 bases left between them. Supplemented by reference TRBV5-6 and TRBJ2-7, the full variable domain reads DAGVTQSPTHLIKTRGQQVTLRCSPKSGHDTVSWYQQALGQGPQFIFQYYEEEERQRGNFPDRFSGHQFPNYSSELNVNALLLGDSALYLCASSLASLEQYFGPGTRLTVT.

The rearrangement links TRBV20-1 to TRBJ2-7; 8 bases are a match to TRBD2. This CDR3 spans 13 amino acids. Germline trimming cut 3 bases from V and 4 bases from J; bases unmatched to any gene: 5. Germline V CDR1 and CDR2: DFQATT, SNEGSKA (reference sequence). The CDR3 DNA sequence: TGCAGTGCTAGTCCGGGGGGGGCTTACGAGCAGTACTTC. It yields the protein CSASPGGAYEQYF.

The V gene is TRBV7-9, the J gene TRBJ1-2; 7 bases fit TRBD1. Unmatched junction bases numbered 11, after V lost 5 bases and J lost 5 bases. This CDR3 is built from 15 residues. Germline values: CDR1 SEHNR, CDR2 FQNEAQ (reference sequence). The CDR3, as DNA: TGTGCCAGCAGCCCCACAGGGGAACGGCTGTATGGCTACACCTTC. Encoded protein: CASSPTGERLYGYTF.

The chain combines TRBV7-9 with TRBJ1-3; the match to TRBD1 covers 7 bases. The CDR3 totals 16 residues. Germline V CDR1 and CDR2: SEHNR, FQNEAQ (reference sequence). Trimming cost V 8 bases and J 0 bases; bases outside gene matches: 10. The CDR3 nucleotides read TGTGCCAGCGAACCTCTCACAGGGGTCTCTGGAAACACCATATATTTT. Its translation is CASEPLTGVSGNTIYF.